The 21 T cell receptor beta chains presented below share a single source sample, sequenced in a study of CD8 T cells in ankylosing spondylitis. General study results and limits: What seemed typical of ankylosing spondylitis blood was a TCR beta motif built from eight highly homologous variants.

One entry per CDR3 protein results from TCRdb running MiXCR on the 5' RACE reads. The sample has around 490,000 distinct CDR3 sequences; less than 6% are singletons. No cognate antigen is known for these TCRs. Material: blood, either unsorted or a sorted T cell fraction (not recorded which). Receptor source: a male donor with ankylosing spondylitis.

This clonotype was picked up many times. V and J are TRBV7-2 and TRBJ2-7; no definite D call. Germline V CDR1 and CDR2: SGHTA, FQGNSA. The length of the CDR3 is 13 residues. V dropped 5 bases and J dropped 4 bases, with 12 bases sitting between them. The CDR3 region has the DNA TGTGCCAGCAGCCTGACCCCTCGGTACGAGCAGTACTTC. Translated: CASSLTPRYEQYF.

This clonotype was counted only a few times. The gene calls are TRBV13 and TRBJ2-2, with TRBD1 identical over 7 bases. The CDR3 totals 15 residues. Per germline, CDR1 PRHDT and CDR2 FYEKMQ (reference sequence). The trim removed 3 bases at V and 3 bases at J, leaving 4 bases unmatched. The CDR3 sequence is CASSFRDRYTGELFF. In DNA, the CDR3 is TGTGCCAGCAGCTTCCGGGACAGATACACCGGGGAGCTGTTTTTT.

This clonotype showed up many times. The V and J genes are TRBV12-3 or TRBV12-4 and TRBJ2-6; TRBD1 might be the D (6 bases). This CDR3 comprises 12 residues. The ends were cut back, 3 bases at V and 15 bases at J, with 12 bases in the middle. CDR3 in amino acids: CASSLGHLTLTF. CDR3 DNA sequence: TGTGCCAGCAGTTTGGGACATCTCACCCTGACTTTC.

This clonotype was recorded a few times. J is TRBJ2-5 and V is TRBV5-1; 9 bases are shared with TRBD2. V lost 5 bases, J lost 3 bases, and 17 bases stayed unmatched. CDR3 length: 18 residues. Per germline, CDR1 SGHRS and CDR2 YFSETQ. The CDR3 loop is CASSVGSRSGGPKETQYF. CDR3 nucleotide sequence: TGCGCCAGCAGTGTGGGAAGTCGCAGCGGGGGGCCCAAAGAGACCCAGTACTTC.

This clonotype was seen many times. This sequence joins TRBV27 and TRBJ1-1; TRBD1 aligns across 7 bases. The CDR3 is 13 amino acids. V dropped 5 bases and J dropped 5; count of bases not matched to a gene: 5. The germline gives CDR1 MNHEY, CDR2 SMNVEV (reference sequence). The CDR3 sequence is CASSPNRGTEAFF. In nucleotides, the CDR3 is TGTGCCAGCAGTCCCAACAGGGGAACTGAAGCTTTCTTT.

This clonotype was seen many times. The CDR3 region is CASSPRDLLYEQYF. The DNA of the CDR3 is TGCGCCAGCAGCCCCCGGGACCTTCTATACGAGCAGTACTTC. The chain recombines TRBV5-1 with TRBJ2-7; perhaps D is TRBD1 or TRBD2 (5 bases each). This CDR3 has 14 residues. Germline CDR1 and CDR2: SGHRS and YFSETQ. Trimming took 4 bases from V and 4 from J, leaving 15 bases between them.

This clonotype was observed many times. The rearrangement uses TRBV20-1 and TRBJ2-2; TRBD2 agrees at 11 bases. V shed 7 bases and J 1 base; nucleotides not matched to a gene: 8. There are 16 residues in the CDR3. CDR1 DFQATT and CDR2 SNEGSKA come from the germline V gene (reference sequence). The CDR3 DNA reads TGCAGTGACCGGGCCGGGACTAGCGGGAACACCGGGGAGCTGTTTTTT. Protein: CSDRAGTSGNTGELFF.

This clonotype showed up many times. This chain joins TRBV25-1 and TRBJ1-1; D unclear. The CDR3 runs 17 residues. Between the trimmed V and J ends, which lost 5 bases and 0 bases, there was a span of 19 bases. Looked up from germline, CDR1 is MGHDK and CDR2 is SYGVNS. The CDR3 region has the DNA TGTGCCAGCAGTCCTCTTCGGGCGGGAAGAATGAACACTGAAGCTTTCTTT. Its translation is CASSPLRAGRMNTEAFF. The entire variable domain, with the rest obtained from reference TRBV25-1 and TRBJ1-1, is as follows: EADIYQTPRYLVIGTGKKITLECSQTMGHDKMYWYQQDPGMELHLIHYSYGVNSTEKGDLSSESTVSRIRTEHFPLTLESARPSHTSQYLCASSPLRAGRMNTEAFFGQGTRLTVV.

This clonotype has ten or more counts. This rearrangement joins TRBV12-3 or TRBV12-4 to TRBJ2-7; either TRBD1 or TRBD2 may supply D (5 bases each). The CDR3 length is 14 residues. Trimming pared 5 bases from V and 2 bases from J, leaving 13 bases between. CDR3 DNA sequence: TGTGCCAGCAGTGGTGGGGCGGGTCCCTACGAGCAGTACTTC. This translates into CASSGGAGPYEQYF.

This clonotype was seen repeatedly, ten times or more. V gene TRBV29-1 combines with J gene TRBJ2-2; 9 bases are a match to TRBD1. Germline assignment: CDR1 SQVTM and CDR2 ANQGSEA. The CDR3 is 15 amino acids. The junction had 7 bases not matched to a gene; V was cut back by 7 bases and J by 1 base. Here the CDR3 reads CSASRDRENTGELFF. The CDR3 region has the DNA TGCAGCGCTTCACGGGACAGGGAGAACACCGGGGAGCTGTTTTTT.

This clonotype was observed at least ten times. V usage is TRBV12-3 or TRBV12-4 and J usage is TRBJ1-2; the match to TRBD1 covers 8 bases. V lost 6 bases and J lost 5; bases outside the gene matches: 5. The CDR3 spans 13 residues. CDR3 sequence: CASSQGATYGYTF. The CDR3 DNA follows: TGTGCCAGCAGCCAGGGGGCCACGTATGGCTACACCTTC.

This clonotype was picked up many times. The chain couples TRBV7-2 to TRBJ2-7, with 9 nucleotides matching TRBD2. Germline V gives CDR1 SGHTA, CDR2 FQGNSA. J lost 0 bases, V lost 3 bases, and 3 bases had no gene match. The CDR3 is 15 amino acids. The DNA for the CDR3 is TGTGCCAGCAGCTTCCTAGCGGGACTCTCCTACGAGCAGTACTTC. Encoded protein: CASSFLAGLSYEQYF.

This clonotype was seen at least ten times. The rearrangement links TRBV6-2 or TRBV6-3 to TRBJ1-5; no firm D call. Trimming cost V 7 bases and J 3 bases, with 19 bases left between them. From germline, CDR1 is MNHEY and CDR2 SVGEGT. The CDR3 contains 16 residues. In nucleotides, the CDR3 is TGTGCCAGCACGTGGGCAGGCTCACCGGTCAATCAGCCCCAGCATTTT. It translates to CASTWAGSPVNQPQHF.

At least ten counts were recorded for this clonotype. The genes are TRBV5-5 and TRBJ2-1; D gene uncertain. Trimming cost V 2 bases and J 9 bases, with 9 bases left between them. Germline CDR1 is SGHKS and CDR2 is YYEKEE (reference sequence). The CDR3 consists of 12 residues. CDR3 sequence reads: CASSFGIGEQFF. The CDR3 coding sequence is TGTGCCAGCAGCTTTGGTATAGGTGAGCAGTTCTTC. The full variable domain, in which reference TRBV5-5 and TRBJ2-1 provide the parts outside the CDR3, is DAGVTQSPTHLIKTRGQQVTLRCSPISGHKSVSWYQQVLGQGPQFIFQYYEKEERGRGNFPDRFSARQFPNYSSELNVNALLLGDSALYLCASSFGIGEQFFGPGTRLTVL.

The table lists this clonotype with many counts. The CDR3 here is CASSWDRTADTIYF. As DNA, the CDR3 is TGTGCCAGCAGTTGGGACAGGACGGCTGACACCATATATTTT. The rearrangement links TRBV5-5 to TRBJ1-3; TRBD1 agrees at 8 bases. CDR1 SGHKS and CDR2 YYEKEE come from the germline V gene (reference sequence). The CDR3 runs to 14 residues. J was trimmed by 8 bases and V by 5 bases; bases with no gene match: 9.

This clonotype has at least ten counts. This sequence joins TRBV20-1 and TRBJ2-2, with 11 bases that match TRBD2. CDR3 size: 14 residues. The V and J ends lost 6 bases and 4 bases, in that order; junction bases with no gene match: 4. CDR1 is DFQATT and CDR2 is SNEGSKA in the germline V gene (reference sequence). CDR3 sequence: CSARTSGSTGELFF. Here the CDR3 DNA reads TGCAGTGCACGGACTAGCGGGTCCACCGGGGAGCTGTTTTTT.

This clonotype was seen ten or more times. The V call is TRBV20-1, the J call TRBJ2-5, with D possibly being TRBD2 (6 bases). Germline V gene sequence: CDR1 DFQATT, CDR2 SNEGSKA (reference sequence). V was shortened by 3 bases and J by 1 base, with 15 bases between the two germline ends. The CDR3 sequence is 15 residues long. The CDR3 DNA sequence: TGCAGTGCTAGGTATCGGCGGGGCCCCCAAGAGACCCAGTACTTC. This gives the protein CSARYRRGPQETQYF.

This clonotype occurred many times. The genes are TRBV20-1 and TRBJ2-3; TRBD1 matches at 10 bases. The V and J ends lost 5 bases and 4 bases, in that order; junction bases with no gene match: 6. Germline V gene sequence: CDR1 DFQATT, CDR2 SNEGSKA (reference sequence). The CDR3 sequence is 14 residues long. The CDR3 is CSAEDRGSPDTQYF. The DNA of the CDR3 is TGCAGTGCTGAGGACAGGGGGAGTCCAGATACGCAGTATTTT.

The rearrangement uses TRBV7-9 and TRBJ2-1; TRBD1 matches 11 bases. Losses at the gene ends were 5 bases for V and 0 bases for J; bases not matched to a gene: 3. This CDR3 has 16 amino acids. CDR1 and CDR2 from the germline V gene are SEHNR and FQNEAQ (reference sequence). CDR3 sequence reads: CASSPGTGGSYNEQFF. The DNA for the CDR3 is TGTGCCAGCAGCCCGGGGACAGGGGGCTCCTACAATGAGCAGTTCTTC. Together with reference TRBV7-9 and TRBJ2-1, the CDR3 gives the full variable domain: DTGVSQNPRHKITKRGQNVTFRCDPISEHNRLYWYRQTLGQGPEFLTYFQNEAQLEKSRLLSDRFSAERPKGSFSTLEIQRTEQGDSAMYLCASSPGTGGSYNEQFFGPGTRLTVL.

This clonotype was recorded at least ten times. The chain employs TRBV20-1 and TRBJ1-2, with TRBD1 as a possible D gene (5 bases). This CDR3 is 14 amino acids long. V lost 3 bases and J lost 8, with 19 bases in between. Germline-derived CDR1 and CDR2 are DFQATT and SNEGSKA (reference sequence). The CDR3 protein is CSASRPRVQGGYTF. CDR3 nucleotide sequence: TGCAGTGCTAGCCGGCCCAGGGTCCAGGGAGGCTACACCTTC.

This clonotype was counted once. The chain combines TRBV18 with TRBJ1-2; D not certain. CDR1 and CDR2 from the germline V gene are KGHSH and LQKENI. Trimming cost V 5 bases and J 4 bases, with 11 bases left between them. The CDR3 covers 13 residues. The DNA for the CDR3 is TGTGCCAGCTCAAATTGGGGTCCCTATGGCTACACCTTC. Protein sequence: CASSNWGPYGYTF.